This TCR beta chain was recorded in a study of T cell responses to AZD1222 COVID-19 vaccine. General study points: Close to half of all spike-specific TCRs reportedly target regions of the variants that are unmutated. Two doses of AZD1222 preceded a rise in Spike-specific TCR breadth and depth.

With respect to this clone: Its antigen is unknown.

Germline lookup yields CDR1 SGHRS and CDR2 YFSETQ. V was clipped by 1 base and J by 5 bases, with 14 bases between them. This CDR3 contains 15 residues. Profiling relied on immunoSEQ multiplex PCR, and the TCRdb table lists in-frame clones only, not all of them. The sample holds approximately 56,000 clones, 80% to 90% seen once. Sample: peripheral blood, taken on day 0 of AZD1222 vaccination. The source is an adult in good health. The V gene is TRBV5-1, the J gene TRBJ2-3; D gene unclear. The CDR3 nucleotides are TGCGCCAGCAGCTTGAAGTGGGGTAGTCGAGATACGCAGTATTTT. Protein sequence: CASSLKWGSRDTQYF.